This TCR beta chain was obtained from a study of blood T cell repertoires in COVID-19. Seattle-derived patients entered the study during active infection and were followed longitudinally. Some clones are missing from TCRdb's copy, which holds only in-frame ones; the method was immunoSEQ multiplex PCR. This table has 150,000 to 200,000 clones, less than 90% appearing once. With 5 bases removed from V and 5 bases from J, the gap between germline ends came to 6 bases. The germline V gene encodes CDR1 DFQATT and CDR2 SNEGSKA (reference sequence). The CDR3 runs 10 residues. The sequenced sample consisted of peripheral blood. The receptor was isolated from a woman aged 70-85 years with COVID-19, enrolled during active disease. J is TRBJ2-5 and V is TRBV20-1; D unresolved. DNA of the CDR3: TGCAGTGCTCTGAGGGAGACCCAGTACTTC. It encodes CSALRETQYF.